Below are 20 T cell receptor beta chains sequenced from a single sample in a study of T cell responses to AZD1222 COVID-19 vaccine. Clones were sequenced by immunoSEQ multiplex PCR, and TCRdb holds only the in-frame ones, with some missing. The profile shows 130,000 or so clones, 80% to 90% of them singletons. This material consisted of peripheral blood, taken on day 0 of AZD1222 vaccination. These receptor sequences come from an adult in good health.

CDR3 loop: CASNEGARSYGYTF. CDR3 coding DNA: TGTGCCAGCAACGAGGGGGCGCGGAGCTATGGCTACACCTTC. The chain employs TRBV2 and TRBJ1-2; 7 nucleotides match TRBD1. The ends lost 7 bases at V and 4 bases at J; junction bases unmatched: 9. This CDR3 comprises 14 residues. Germline V lookup: CDR1 SNHLY, CDR2 FYNNEI. The full variable domain, its missing parts supplied by reference TRBV2 and TRBJ1-2, is EPEVTQTPSHQVTQMGQEVILRCVPISNHLYFYWYRQILGQKVEFLVSFYNNEISEKSEIFDDQFSVERPDGSNFTLKIRSTKLEDSAMYFCASNEGARSYGYTFGSGTRLTVV.

This chain links TRBV27 with TRBJ1-6; D is ambiguous. Per the germline V gene, CDR1 is MNHEY and CDR2 is SMNVEV (reference sequence). Trimming left V 0 bases short and J 7 bases short, with 10 bases between. The CDR3 has 15 amino acids. In nucleotides, the CDR3 is TGTGCCAGCAGTTTATCTACACGACCCAATTCACCCCTCCACTTT. This gives the protein CASSLSTRPNSPLHF.

This chain connects TRBV28 to TRBJ1-3; D unclear. The length of the CDR3 is 14 residues. Between the trimmed V and J ends, which lost 3 bases and 0 bases, there was a span of 6 bases. The germline CDR1 and CDR2 sequences are MDHEN and SYDVKM. The CDR3 spells CASSFQSSGNTIYF. In nucleotides, the CDR3 is TGTGCCAGCAGTTTCCAGAGCTCTGGAAACACCATATATTTT.

The chain uses TRBV12-5 and TRBJ1-6; D not resolved. This CDR3 comprises 12 residues. V gave up 3 bases and J gave up 11 bases, with 8 bases separating them. Germline values: CDR1 LGHNT, CDR2 FRNRAP. CDR3 region: CASGFWGTPLHF. DNA of the CDR3: TGTGCTAGTGGTTTTTGGGGAACACCCCTCCACTTT.

This clone was observed once. This sequence joins TRBV6-2 or TRBV6-3 and TRBJ1-1; weak D call: TRBD1 (5 bases). Germline V CDR1 and CDR2: MNHEY, SVGEGT. V dropped 5 bases and J dropped 6 bases, with 19 bases sitting between them. The CDR3 extends over 15 amino acids. The CDR3 DNA reads as TGTGCCAGCAGTCGACCGGGACCTCAGTCGTCTGAAGCTTTCTTT. Protein product: CASSRPGPQSSEAFF.

The V gene is TRBV30, the J gene TRBJ2-2; TRBD1 is a possible D gene (5 bases). This CDR3 has 14 residues. Looked up from germline, CDR1 is GTSNPN and CDR2 is SVGIG (reference sequence). The V gene lost 5 bases and the J gene lost 2 bases, with 12 bases spanning the gap. CDR3 sequence reads: CAWLFQGNTGELFF. DNA for the CDR3: TGTGCCTGGCTTTTCCAGGGAAACACCGGGGAGCTGTTTTTT.

V is TRBV7-2 and J is TRBJ2-7; D is uncertain. The CDR3 is made up of 14 amino acids. Trimming took off 2 bases at V and 0 bases at J, with 8 bases between the two ends. Per germline, CDR1 SGHTA and CDR2 FQGNSA. The CDR3 region is CASSLTVSSYEQYF. The CDR3 bases are TGTGCCAGCAGCTTAACTGTGAGCTCCTACGAGCAGTACTTC.

The gene calls are TRBV21-1 and TRBJ1-4. TRBV21-1 is a listed pseudogene. This CDR3 contains 15 residues. For the CDR3, the DNA is TGTGCCAGCAGCAGACCGGGACTCCCTAATGAAAAACTGTTTTTT. This translates into CASSRPGLPNEKLFF.

The rearrangement uses TRBV28 and TRBJ1-1; TRBD1 matches at 7 bases. Looked up from germline, CDR1 is MDHEN and CDR2 is SYDVKM. CDR3 length equals 15 residues. Trimming took 0 bases from V and 4 from J; bases not matched to a gene: 5. The CDR3 DNA is TGTGCCAGCAGTTTATGGCTTCAGGGGGGCACTGAAGCTTTCTTT. It specifies CASSLWLQGGTEAFF.

The rearrangement links TRBV5-1 to TRBJ2-2; no reliable D call. The CDR3 has 13 residues. V was pared by 4 bases and J by 5 bases, with 9 bases between. CDR1 and CDR2 (germline): SGHRS, YFSETQ. CDR3 DNA sequence: TGCGCCAGCAGCCGTTTTGAGACCGGGGAGCTGTTTTTT. This translates into CASSRFETGELFF.

V usage is TRBV6-2 or TRBV6-3 and J usage is TRBJ1-1; D unresolved. CDR1 and CDR2 from the germline V gene are MNHEY and SVGEGT. This CDR3 has 13 amino acids. V lost 6 bases and J 0 bases, leaving 8 bases between the germline ends. CDR3 sequence reads: CASSQPLNTEAFF. The CDR3, as DNA: TGTGCCAGCAGCCAGCCATTGAACACTGAAGCTTTCTTT.

This chain links TRBV9 with TRBJ2-2; D not certain. With 0 bases removed from V and 2 bases from J, the gap between germline ends came to 8 bases. CDR1 SGDLS and CDR2 YYNGEE come from the germline V gene. The length of the CDR3 is 15 residues. Written as DNA, the CDR3 is TGTGCCAGCAGCGTAGATAGCTCCAACACCGGGGAGCTGTTTTTT. It encodes CASSVDSSNTGELFF.

The V call is TRBV7-9, the J call TRBJ1-6; 7 positions match TRBD1. Trimming removed 5 bases from V and 8 bases from J; junction bases left unmatched: 6. CDR3 length: 14 residues. CDR1 is SEHNR and CDR2 is FQNEAQ in the germline V gene (reference sequence). CDR3 residues: CASSRQGIDSPLHF. The CDR3 DNA is TGTGCCAGCAGCCGACAGGGCATTGATTCACCCCTCCACTTT. The full variable domain, with the rest looked up from reference TRBV7-9 and TRBJ1-6, is DTGVSQNPRHKITKRGQNVTFRCDPISEHNRLYWYRQTLGQGPEFLTYFQNEAQLEKSRLLSDRFSAERPKGSFSTLEIQRTEQGDSAMYLCASSRQGIDSPLHFGNGTRLTVT.

The rearrangement uses TRBV19 and TRBJ1-5; D gene unclear. CDR1 LNHDA and CDR2 SQIVND come from the germline V gene (reference sequence). This CDR3 contains 15 residues. The V end lost 1 base, the J end lost 5 bases, and 12 bases lay between the germline ends. Here the CDR3 reads CASSIGRRSDQPQHF. For the CDR3, the DNA is TGTGCCAGTAGTATAGGGAGGCGTTCCGATCAGCCCCAGCATTTT.

V and J are TRBV6-1 and TRBJ2-3; 11 nucleotides align to TRBD2. V was pared by 1 base and J by 4 bases, with 1 base of the junction left unmatched. The CDR3 runs 15 residues. Germline-derived CDR1 and CDR2 are MNHNS and SASEGT. In DNA, the CDR3 is TGTGCCAGCAGTGAAGTAGCGGGGGGGCCAGATACGCAGTATTTT. As protein: CASSEVAGGPDTQYF.

The rearrangement links TRBV13 to TRBJ1-1; D possibly corresponds to TRBD1 (5 bases). V lost 0 bases, J lost 0 bases, and 11 bases lay in between. CDR1 is PRHDT and CDR2 is FYEKMQ in the germline V gene (reference sequence). CDR3 length equals 16 residues. CDR3 sequence (DNA): TGTGCCAGCAGCTTAGGACAGCCGGGGGTGAACACTGAAGCTTTCTTT. This gives the protein CASSLGQPGVNTEAFF.

A single count supports this clone. DNA of the CDR3: TGCGCCAGCATTTTCGGGACCAACACCGGGGAGCTGTTTTTT. Amino acid sequence: CASIFGTNTGELFF. V gene TRBV10-1 combines with J gene TRBJ2-2; D is perhaps TRBD1 or TRBD2 (5 bases each). The CDR3 runs to 14 residues. Germline V gives CDR1 WNHNN, CDR2 SYGVQD (reference sequence). Trimming pared 7 bases from V and 2 bases from J, leaving 11 bases between.

This chain connects TRBV6-2 or TRBV6-3 to TRBJ2-2, with D perhaps matching TRBD2 (5 bases). The V gene lost 6 bases and the J gene lost 8 bases, with 7 bases spanning the gap. Looked up from germline, CDR1 is MNHEY and CDR2 is SVGEGT. The CDR3 is 11 amino acids. The CDR3 DNA is TGTGCCAGCAGCCCGGGGGGGGAGCTGTTTTTT. It is translated as CASSPGGELFF.

The chain combines TRBV7-9 with TRBJ1-1; the D gene is possibly TRBD1 (6 bases). The CDR3 covers 14 residues. The V and J ends lost 0 bases and 6 bases respectively, with 11 bases between them. Germline-derived CDR1 and CDR2 are SEHNR and FQNEAQ (reference sequence). The CDR3 sequence is CASSLAAGAPEAFF. The DNA of the CDR3 is TGTGCCAGCAGCTTAGCGGCGGGGGCCCCTGAAGCTTTCTTT.

The chain links TRBV3-1 (or the pseudogene TRBV3-2) to TRBJ1-4; a possible D gene is TRBD1 (5 bases). The CDR3 consists of 18 residues. V gave up 0 bases and J gave up 7 bases, with 21 bases separating them. The germline gives CDR1 LGHDT, CDR2 YNNKEL (reference sequence). The CDR3 nucleotides read TGTGCCAGCAGCCAAGATAACAGGCCGTGGGGCCCTAGTGAAAAACTGTTTTTT. As protein: CASSQDNRPWGPSEKLFF.